Presented here are 14 T cell receptor beta chains from one specimen sequenced in a study of T cell responses to AZD1222 COVID-19 vaccine. Assay used: immunoSEQ multiplex PCR; TCRdb lists only in-frame clones, some missing. This table has approximately 180,000 clones, roughly 93% appearing once. The sequencing here drew on peripheral blood, taken 28 days after the second dose of the MenACWY control vaccine. These TCRs come from an adult who received the MenACWY meningococcal vaccine as a control.

CDR3 sequence (DNA): TGTGCCAGTAGTCAGAGCCTAACCTACGAGCAGTACTTC. It is translated as CASSQSLTYEQYF. The J gene is TRBJ2-7, the V gene TRBV19; D is unresolved. The CDR3 contains 13 residues. The V gene's germline CDR1 is LNHDA and CDR2 SQIVND (reference sequence). With 5 bases removed from V and 2 bases from J, the gap between germline ends came to 10 bases.

In this sample, this clone turned up once. This chain connects TRBV28 to TRBJ1-2, with a weak D call TRBD1 (6 bases). Trimming left V 4 bases short and J 4 bases short, with 13 bases between. The CDR3 is made up of 14 amino acids. Germline V gene lookup returns CDR1 MDHEN and CDR2 SYDVKM. This CDR3 reads CASSSPDSPYGYTF. In nucleotides, the CDR3 is TGTGCCAGCAGTTCACCGGACAGCCCCTATGGCTACACCTTC.

The J gene is TRBJ1-1, the V gene TRBV18; no definite D call. The CDR3 has 15 amino acids. V was trimmed by 0 bases and J by 0 bases, leaving 8 bases between them. The germline V gene has CDR1 KGHSH and CDR2 LQKENI. This chain's CDR3 is CASSPPNRMNTEAFF. The CDR3, as DNA: TGTGCCAGCTCACCACCGAACCGGATGAACACTGAAGCTTTCTTT.

V and J are TRBV21-1 and TRBJ2-4. TRBV21-1 is shown as a pseudogene. The CDR3 sequence is 15 residues long. CDR3 loop: CASRGWGYYKNIQYF. In DNA form, the CDR3 reads TGTGCCAGTCGAGGATGGGGGTACTACAAAAACATTCAGTACTTC.

The V gene is TRBV7-6, the J gene TRBJ1-6; no clear D gene. CDR1 is SGHVS, CDR2 FNYEAQ, per germline. This CDR3 spans 14 amino acids. V lost 1 base and J lost 8, with 9 bases in between. The DNA for the CDR3 is TGTGCCAGCAGCTTAGGAGGGTTTGATTCACCCCTCCACTTT. Its protein product is CASSLGGFDSPLHF.

This clone appeared once. V gene TRBV5-1 combines with J gene TRBJ2-5; 9 bases map to TRBD1. V lost 4 bases to trimming and J lost 4 bases; unmatched junction nucleotides: 2. Germline lookup yields CDR1 SGHRS and CDR2 YFSETQ. The CDR3 consists of 13 residues. The CDR3, as DNA: TGCGCCAGCAGCCGGACAGGGGCAGAGACCCAGTACTTC. It translates to CASSRTGAETQYF. Full variable domain (missing parts from reference TRBV5-1 and TRBJ2-5): KAGVTQTPRYLIKTRGQQVTLSCSPISGHRSVSWYQQTPGQGLQFLFEYFSETQRNKGNFPGRFSGRQFSNSRSEMNVSTLELGDSALYLCASSRTGAETQYFGPGTRLLVL.

This chain uses TRBV6-5 with TRBJ1-4; unclear D gene. V was cut by 2 bases and J by 7 bases, with 14 bases left in between. CDR3 length: 15 residues. Germline V lookup: CDR1 MNHEY, CDR2 SVGAGI. CDR3 in amino acids: CASSYAAGLGEKLFF. CDR3 nucleotides: TGTGCCAGCAGTTACGCGGCAGGTCTGGGTGAAAAACTGTTTTTT.

The chain has TRBV18 and TRBJ2-3, with 14 bases lining up with TRBD2. This CDR3 region has 18 residues. V gave up 6 bases and J gave up 3 bases; unmatched junction bases: 11. The V gene's germline CDR1 is KGHSH and CDR2 LQKENI. CDR3 protein: CASSPGLAGVTGTDTQYF. CDR3 nucleotide sequence: TGTGCCAGCTCTCCGGGACTAGCGGGGGTTACCGGTACAGATACGCAGTATTTT.

With regard to this clone: This specimen includes other DNA sequences encoding the same CDR3. The DNA for the CDR3 is TGTGCCACCAGTGATTTAGGCTACAATGAGCAGTTCTTC. This encodes CATSDLGYNEQFF. This chain connects TRBV24-1 to TRBJ2-1; D is unresolved. The CDR3 has 13 amino acids. V shed 1 base and J shed 3 bases, with 3 bases lying between them. CDR1 and CDR2 from the germline V gene are KGHDR and SFDVKD.

This clone was seen once. This sequence joins TRBV4-3 and TRBJ1-4; D remains unclear. Germline assignment: CDR1 LGHNA and CDR2 YSLEER. Between the trimmed V and J ends, which lost 0 bases and 8 bases, there was a span of 16 bases. CDR3 length: 16 residues. CDR3 protein: CASSQDWAREGEKLFF. CDR3 in DNA: TGCGCCAGCAGCCAAGATTGGGCCCGGGAAGGAGAAAAACTGTTTTTT.

This rearrangement joins TRBV7-2 to TRBJ1-5; D gene ambiguous. The CDR3 extends over 15 amino acids. Germline V gene data show CDR1 as SGHTA and CDR2 as FQGNSA. V lost 1 base and J 2 bases, leaving 9 bases between the germline ends. DNA for the CDR3: TGTGCCAGCAGCTTAGGGGCGCGTGGCAATCAGCCCCAGCATTTT. It specifies CASSLGARGNQPQHF.

The rearrangement joins TRBV10-3 to TRBJ2-7; D ambiguous. Germline V gene data show CDR1 as ENHRY and CDR2 as SYGVKD. V was cut by 0 bases and J by 4 bases, with 10 bases left in between. CDR3 length: 14 amino acids. CDR3 sequence (DNA): TGTGCCATCAGTGAGTCGATATACCTATACGAGCAGTACTTC. It codes for CAISESIYLYEQYF.

The chain recombines TRBV5-6 with TRBJ2-7, with 9 nucleotides matching TRBD1. CDR3 length equals 15 residues. Germline assignment: CDR1 SGHDT and CDR2 YYEEEE. The V segment lost 1 base and the J segment 3 bases; nucleotides outside the gene matches: 5. The CDR3 nucleotides are TGTGCCAGCAGCTTGATAGGGACAGGGTACTACGAGCAGTACTTC. Its protein is CASSLIGTGYYEQYF.

This clone was counted a single time. The CDR3 reads CASSPLAGGGTNEQFF. The DNA for the CDR3 is TGTGCCAGCAGCCCCCTGGCGGGCGGGGGTACGAATGAGCAGTTCTTC. The rearrangement joins TRBV5-6 to TRBJ2-1; TRBD2 agrees at 7 bases. There are 16 residues in the CDR3. Germline-derived CDR1 and CDR2 are SGHDT and YYEEEE. The trim removed 4 bases at V and 7 bases at J, leaving 14 bases unmatched.